The rows below give T cell receptor beta chains drawn from one sample of a study of graft-versus-host responses after intestinal transplantation. Their antigens are not known. The data were produced by immunoSEQ multiplex PCR, yet TCRdb's version contains in-frame clones alone and is incomplete. The profile shows tens of thousands of clones, 85% to 90% of them singletons. The sequencing used unstimulated CD4+ T cells sorted from spleen or lymph node cells, collected before intestinal transplant. The receptors shown here come from a human donor who received an intestinal transplant. Both conserved end residues are part of each CDR3. D genes are given only for firm matches. Clone sizes are given selectively: once, few, many, or a class where the clone is expanded.

DNA: TGTGCCAGCAGCTTAGGACGGGCAGGGGCTAACTATGGCTACACCTTC
CDR3: CASSLGRAGANYGYTF
D: .
J: TRBJ1-2
V: TRBV7-6
size: .

DNA: TGTGCCAGCAGCTTAAGGGGAGACCAAGAGACCCAGTACTTC
CDR3: CASSLRGDQETQYF
D: .
J: TRBJ2-5
V: TRBV7-3
size: .

DNA: TGTGCCAGCAGTGAAGATAAACAGGGGGGGTCCGGTCAGCCCCAGCATTTT
CDR3: CASSEDKQGGSGQPQHF
D: TRBD1
J: TRBJ1-5
V: TRBV6-1
size: .

DNA: TGTGCCAGCAGTGAATGGGCGGGGTATGGCTACACCTTC
CDR3: CASSEWAGYGYTF
D: .
J: TRBJ1-2
V: TRBV25-1
size: .

DNA: TGCAGCGCCGTCGGGACAGGACAAGAGACCCAGTACTTC
CDR3: CSAVGTGQETQYF
D: TRBD1
J: TRBJ2-5
V: TRBV29-1
size: .

DNA: TGTGCCAGCAGTGTGAACAGGGGATCCTACGAGCAGTACTTC
CDR3: CASSVNRGSYEQYF
D: TRBD1
J: TRBJ2-7
V: TRBV2
size: .

DNA: TGTGCCAGCAGCGTAGGCTGGGCGGGGGGGGAGCAGTACTTC
CDR3: CASSVGWAGGEQYF
D: TRBD2
J: TRBJ2-7
V: TRBV9
size: .

DNA: TGTGCCAGCAGCTTGTGGGACAAGAACTATGGCTACACCTTC
CDR3: CASSLWDKNYGYTF
D: .
J: TRBJ1-2
V: TRBV5-6
size: .

DNA: TGTGCTAGCAGCCAGGGACTAGCGGGGGGCCAAGAGACCCAGTACTTC
CDR3: CASSQGLAGGQETQYF
D: TRBD2
J: TRBJ2-5
V: TRBV7-7
size: .

DNA: TGTGCCAGTAGTCCCCGCGAACTAGCCCCCGGCGAGCAGTACTTC
CDR3: CASSPRELAPGEQYF
D: .
J: TRBJ2-7
V: TRBV19
size: .

DNA: TGTGCCAGTAGTATCTCCGGTTACCAAGAGACCCAGTACTTC
CDR3: CASSISGYQETQYF
D: .
J: TRBJ2-5
V: TRBV19
size: .

DNA: TGTGCCAGCAGTGAATCTGGCCAGGGGCGGACTGAAGCTTTCTTT
CDR3: CASSESGQGRTEAFF
D: .
J: TRBJ1-1
V: TRBV25-1
size: .

DNA: TGCGCCAGCAGCCCCACCAGACAGTATAATTCACCCCTCCACTTT
CDR3: CASSPTRQYNSPLHF
D: .
J: TRBJ1-6
V: TRBV5-1
size: few

DNA: TGTGCCAGCAGCGACAGGGGAACCGGGGCCAACGTCCTGACTTTC
CDR3: CASSDRGTGANVLTF
D: TRBD1
J: TRBJ2-6
V: TRBV9
size: .

DNA: TGTGCCAGCAGCGTAGGGGCAGGGGGACTGAACACTGAAGCTTTCTTT
CDR3: CASSVGAGGLNTEAFF
D: TRBD1
J: TRBJ1-1
V: TRBV9
size: .

DNA: TGTGCCAGCAGCGGCAGGGATACGAACACTGAAGCTTTCTTT
CDR3: CASSGRDTNTEAFF
D: .
J: TRBJ1-1
V: TRBV5-4
size: .

DNA: TGTGCCAGTAGGGCGGGACTTAGCACAGATACGCAGTATTTT
CDR3: CASRAGLSTDTQYF
D: .
J: TRBJ2-3
V: TRBV19
size: .

DNA: TGTGCCAGCAGCTTACGCGGGCGGGAGACCCAGTACTTC
CDR3: CASSLRGRETQYF
D: .
J: TRBJ2-5
V: TRBV7-9
size: .

DNA: TGCGCCAGCAGCCAAGGACAGGGCCCGCTCTATGGCTACACCTTC
CDR3: CASSQGQGPLYGYTF
D: TRBD1
J: TRBJ1-2
V: TRBV4-1
size: once

DNA: TGTGCCAGCAGCGTGGGACTCGATAATTCACCCCTCCACTTT
CDR3: CASSVGLDNSPLHF
D: .
J: TRBJ1-6
V: TRBV9
size: .

DNA: TGTGCCATCACCCCTTCTAGCGGGACCTACGAGCAGTACTTC
CDR3: CAITPSSGTYEQYF
D: TRBD2
J: TRBJ2-7
V: TRBV10-3
size: .

DNA: TGTGCCACCAGCAGAGATCGGGGATCTGGAAACACCATATATTTT
CDR3: CATSRDRGSGNTIYF
D: .
J: TRBJ1-3
V: TRBV15
size: .

DNA: TGTGCCACCCGGGACAGGGACGATCAGCCCCAGCATTTT
CDR3: CATRDRDDQPQHF
D: TRBD1
J: TRBJ1-5
V: TRBV6-1
size: .

DNA: TGTGCCAGTAGTATGTGGGGGGGGACTGAAGCTTTCTTT
CDR3: CASSMWGGTEAFF
D: .
J: TRBJ1-1
V: TRBV19
size: .

DNA: TGTGCCAGCAGCATTGGACTAGCGGGGGTGGGTACAGATACGCAGTATTTT
CDR3: CASSIGLAGVGTDTQYF
D: TRBD2
J: TRBJ2-3
V: TRBV5-4
size: .

DNA: TGTGCCAGCAGTTTATTCCGAGCCAACCCCGAGTCCTACGAGCAGTACTTC
CDR3: CASSLFRANPESYEQYF
D: .
J: TRBJ2-7
V: TRBV27
size: .

DNA: TGTGCCAGCAGCCAAGATTCTAGCGGGGGCGGGGATACGCAGTATTTT
CDR3: CASSQDSSGGGDTQYF
D: TRBD2
J: TRBJ2-3
V: TRBV4-2
size: .

DNA: TGCGCCAGCAGCTTGGCACAGGGGGGGAATTCACCCCTCCACTTT
CDR3: CASSLAQGGNSPLHF
D: TRBD1
J: TRBJ1-6
V: TRBV5-1
size: .

DNA: TGTGCCAGCAGTTACTCGAGCCAGGGTGGTGGCTACACCTTC
CDR3: CASSYSSQGGGYTF
D: .
J: TRBJ1-2
V: TRBV6-5
size: .

DNA: TGTGCCAGCAGCCCAATAGGGTCCCGGGGGGGTGAGCAGTTCTTC
CDR3: CASSPIGSRGGEQFF
D: TRBD2
J: TRBJ2-1
V: TRBV7-9
size: .

DNA: TGTGCCAGCCTAAAGACTAGCGGGGGGGCCGGGACAGATACGCAGTATTTT
CDR3: CASLKTSGGAGTDTQYF
D: TRBD2
J: TRBJ2-3
V: TRBV5-4
size: .

DNA: TGTGCCAGCACCCGGGGACAGCTCTACGAGCAGTACTTC
CDR3: CASTRGQLYEQYF
D: TRBD1
J: TRBJ2-7
V: TRBV6-5
size: .

DNA: TGTGCCAGCTCCGAAAAAGGGGGAGAGCAGTACTTC
CDR3: CASSEKGGEQYF
D: .
J: TRBJ2-7
V: TRBV18
size: .

DNA: TGTGCCCACCCCCGACAGGGTCGCACCGGGGAGCTGTTTTTT
CDR3: CAHPRQGRTGELFF
D: TRBD1
J: TRBJ2-2
V: TRBV7-9
size: .

DNA: TGTGCCAGTCACAGGGGGCTCCTAAACACTGAAGCTTTCTTT
CDR3: CASHRGLLNTEAFF
D: TRBD1
J: TRBJ1-1
V: TRBV6-5
size: .

DNA: TGTGCCAGCTCACCATCGGTCCCTAACTCCTACAATGAGCAGTTCTTC
CDR3: CASSPSVPNSYNEQFF
D: .
J: TRBJ2-1
V: TRBV18
size: few

DNA: TGTGCTAGCAGCCAGGGGCCAAATGAAAAACTGTTTTTT
CDR3: CASSQGPNEKLFF
D: .
J: TRBJ1-4
V: TRBV7-7
size: .

DNA: TGTGCCAGCAGCCCTCGACAGGGGGCGCATGGCTACACCTTC
CDR3: CASSPRQGAHGYTF
D: TRBD1
J: TRBJ1-2
V: TRBV11-2
size: .

DNA: TGTGCCAGCAGCCCAGACAGGGTTAATTCACCCCTCCACTTT
CDR3: CASSPDRVNSPLHF
D: TRBD1
J: TRBJ1-6
V: TRBV7-6
size: .

DNA: TGTGCCAGCAGCAAAGAAGCGGGGTGGGTAGACGAGCAGTACTTC
CDR3: CASSKEAGWVDEQYF
D: .
J: TRBJ2-7
V: TRBV21-1
size: .

DNA: TGTGCCATCAGTGTGGACAGGAACACTGAAGCTTTCTTT
CDR3: CAISVDRNTEAFF
D: .
J: TRBJ1-1
V: TRBV10-3
size: .

DNA: TGTGCCAGCAGCCCCCGACTAGTCCGTAGCACAGATACGCAGTATTTT
CDR3: CASSPRLVRSTDTQYF
D: .
J: TRBJ2-3
V: TRBV7-8
size: once

DNA: TGTGCCAGCAGCTCCAGGGGAGGGAACTATGGCTACACCTTC
CDR3: CASSSRGGNYGYTF
D: .
J: TRBJ1-2
V: TRBV5-4
size: .

DNA: TGTGCCAGCAGCCCCGAATCTGGGAGGAACACCGGGGAGCTGTTTTTT
CDR3: CASSPESGRNTGELFF
D: .
J: TRBJ2-2
V: TRBV9
size: .

DNA: TGTGCCAGTAATCCGGGACAGACCTACGAGCAGTACTTC
CDR3: CASNPGQTYEQYF
D: TRBD1
J: TRBJ2-7
V: TRBV19
size: .

DNA: TGTGCCAGCAGCTGTCGGGGTAGGGGCAATCAGCCCCAGCATTTT
CDR3: CASSCRGRGNQPQHF
D: .
J: TRBJ1-5
V: TRBV7-9
size: .